This passage covers 8 T cell receptor beta chains from one sample sequenced in a study of cytomegalovirus exposure and HLA in healthy donors. The data were produced by immunoSEQ multiplex PCR, yet TCRdb's version contains in-frame clones alone and is incomplete. The repertoire holds around 220,000 clones, 88% seen once, with 2.9% in the top ten. Specimen: PBMCs. Receptors were obtained from a woman younger than 35 in good health and CMV-seronegative.

This clone was observed a single time. This rearrangement joins TRBV5-1 to TRBJ2-3, with a tentative D call TRBD2 (5 bases). The CDR3 is made up of 15 amino acids. V lost 0 bases and J lost 6, with 14 bases in between. Germline V gene lookup returns CDR1 SGHRS and CDR2 YFSETQ. The CDR3 DNA sequence: TGCGCCAGCAGCTTGGGGGGTGCCAGAGGGGATACGCAGTATTTT. Protein sequence: CASSLGGARGDTQYF.

V and J are TRBV6-1 and TRBJ2-6; TRBD1 agrees at 8 bases. Per the germline V gene, CDR1 is MNHNS and CDR2 is SASEGT. Unmatched junction bases numbered 6, after V lost 10 bases and J lost 4 bases. The CDR3 runs 14 residues. DNA for the CDR3: TGTGCCACCCAACAGGGGGAAGGGGCCAACGTCCTGACTTTC. Encoded protein: CATQQGEGANVLTF.

The gene calls are TRBV19 and TRBJ2-1; TRBD2 matches at 9 bases. The CDR3 length is 14 residues. Germline loops: CDR1 LNHDA, CDR2 SQIVND (reference sequence). V trimming: 7 bases; J trimming: 6 bases; junction bases outside the gene matches: 7. CDR3 sequence: CASTPAGGPNEQFF. The CDR3 coding sequence is TGTGCCAGTACCCCCGCGGGAGGGCCCAATGAGCAGTTCTTC. Looking up the rest from reference TRBV19 and TRBJ2-1 gives the full variable domain: DGGITQSPKYLFRKEGQNVTLSCEQNLNHDAMYWYRQDPGQGLRLIYYSQIVNDFQKGDIAEGYSVSREKKESFPLTVTSAQKNPTAFYLCASTPAGGPNEQFFGPGTRLTVL.

The genes are TRBV23-1 and TRBJ1-3, with TRBD1 as a possible D gene (6 bases). Being an ORF, TRBV23-1 has a function that is uncertain. Trimming took off 4 bases at V and 0 bases at J, with 22 bases between the two ends. This CDR3 has 19 residues. The DNA for the CDR3 is TGCGCCAGCAGTCCTACCAAGCGGACAGTTTCCCTCTCTGGAAACACCATATATTTT. Its protein product is CASSPTKRTVSLSGNTIYF.

The chain joins TRBV9 to TRBJ2-3; D call uncertain. Germline V lookup: CDR1 SGDLS, CDR2 YYNGEE. Trimming removed 0 bases from V and 0 bases from J, with 8 bases in between. This CDR3 region has 15 residues. The chain's CDR3 is CASSVGPSSTDTQYF. The CDR3 region has the DNA TGTGCCAGCAGCGTAGGGCCTTCTAGCACAGATACGCAGTATTTT.

This clone was counted a single time. The chain uses TRBV9 and TRBJ1-3, with 7 nucleotides matching TRBD1. This CDR3 has 14 residues. V gave up 0 bases and J gave up 4 bases; unmatched junction bases: 1. Germline V lookup: CDR1 SGDLS, CDR2 YYNGEE. CDR3 DNA sequence: TGTGCCAGCAGCGTAGAGGGACAGGGAAACACCATATATTTT. It translates to CASSVEGQGNTIYF.

The chain is built from TRBV28 and TRBJ1-5; possible D gene TRBD1, 5 bases. The V and J ends lost 4 bases and 2 bases respectively, with 12 bases between them. The CDR3 length is 15 residues. Germline values: CDR1 MDHEN, CDR2 SYDVKM. CDR3: CASSSGGEGNQPQHF. The CDR3 DNA reads as TGTGCCAGCAGTTCGGGAGGGGAGGGCAATCAGCCCCAGCATTTT. Full variable domain (remainder filled in from reference TRBV28 and TRBJ1-5): DVKVTQSSRYLVKRTGEKVFLECVQDMDHENMFWYRQDPGLGLRLIYFSYDVKMKEKGDIPEGYSVSREKKERFSLILESASTNQTSMYLCASSSGGEGNQPQHFGDGTRLSIL.

The rearrangement joins TRBV27 to TRBJ1-1; 8 nucleotides align to TRBD1. Germline CDR1 and CDR2: MNHEY and SMNVEV (reference sequence). The CDR3 consists of 14 residues. The V and J ends lost 4 bases and 4 bases, in that order; junction bases with no gene match: 5. The CDR3 nucleotides are TGTGCCAGCAGTTCCCGGACAGGGAGCACTGAAGCTTTCTTT. Amino acid sequence: CASSSRTGSTEAFF.